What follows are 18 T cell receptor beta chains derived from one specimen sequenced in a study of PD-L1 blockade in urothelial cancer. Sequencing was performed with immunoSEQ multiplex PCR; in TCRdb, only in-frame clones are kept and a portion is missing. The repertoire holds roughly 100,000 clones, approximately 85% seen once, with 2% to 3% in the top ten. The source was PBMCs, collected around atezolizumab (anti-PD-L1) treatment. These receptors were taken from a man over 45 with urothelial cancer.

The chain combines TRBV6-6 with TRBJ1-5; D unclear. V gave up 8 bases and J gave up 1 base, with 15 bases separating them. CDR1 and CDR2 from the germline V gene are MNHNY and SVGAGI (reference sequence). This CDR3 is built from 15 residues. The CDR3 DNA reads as TGTGCCAGCGGAGCGGGGTCGGTGAGCAATCAGCCCCAGCATTTT. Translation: CASGAGSVSNQPQHF.

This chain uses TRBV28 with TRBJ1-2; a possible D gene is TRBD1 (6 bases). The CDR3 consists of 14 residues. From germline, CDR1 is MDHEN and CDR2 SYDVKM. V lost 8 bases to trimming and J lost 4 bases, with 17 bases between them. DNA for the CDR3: TGTGCCAGCTCGCGGGGGGGGGCGAGCTATGGCTACACCTTC. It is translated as CASSRGGASYGYTF.

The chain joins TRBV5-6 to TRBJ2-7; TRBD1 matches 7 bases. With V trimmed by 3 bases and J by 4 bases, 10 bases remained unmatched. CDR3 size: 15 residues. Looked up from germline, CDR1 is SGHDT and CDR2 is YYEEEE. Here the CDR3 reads CASSSQDRVWYEQYF. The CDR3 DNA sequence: TGTGCCAGCAGCTCCCAAGACAGGGTATGGTACGAGCAGTACTTC.

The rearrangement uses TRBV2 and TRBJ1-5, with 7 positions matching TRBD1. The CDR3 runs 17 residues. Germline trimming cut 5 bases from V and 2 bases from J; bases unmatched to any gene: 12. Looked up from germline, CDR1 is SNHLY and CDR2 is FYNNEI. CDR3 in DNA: TGTGCCAGCAGTTCGCGGACAGGTCGAGTGGGCAATCAGCCCCAGCATTTT. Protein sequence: CASSSRTGRVGNQPQHF.

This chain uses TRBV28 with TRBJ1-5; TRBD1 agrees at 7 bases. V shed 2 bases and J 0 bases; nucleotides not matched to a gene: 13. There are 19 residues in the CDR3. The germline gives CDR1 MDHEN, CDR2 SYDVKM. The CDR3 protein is CASSLIVRDRVSSNQPQHF. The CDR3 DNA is TGTGCCAGCAGTTTAATCGTCCGGGACAGAGTATCTAGCAATCAGCCCCAGCATTTT.

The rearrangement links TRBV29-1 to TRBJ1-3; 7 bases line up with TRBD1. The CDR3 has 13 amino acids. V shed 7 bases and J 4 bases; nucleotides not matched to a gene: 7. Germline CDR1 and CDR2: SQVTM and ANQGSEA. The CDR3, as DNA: TGCAGCGAATCCGACAGGGCCGGAAACACCATATATTTT. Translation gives CSESDRAGNTIYF.

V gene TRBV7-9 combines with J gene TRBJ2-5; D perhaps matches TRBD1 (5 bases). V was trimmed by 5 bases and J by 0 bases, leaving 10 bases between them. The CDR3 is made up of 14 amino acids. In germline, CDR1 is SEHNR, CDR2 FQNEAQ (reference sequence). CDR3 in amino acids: CASSEQVYQETQYF. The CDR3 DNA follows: TGTGCCAGCAGCGAACAGGTCTACCAAGAGACCCAGTACTTC.

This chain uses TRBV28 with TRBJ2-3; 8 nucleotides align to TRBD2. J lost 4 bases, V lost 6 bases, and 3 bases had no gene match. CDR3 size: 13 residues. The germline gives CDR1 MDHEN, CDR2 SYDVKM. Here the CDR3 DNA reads TGTGCCAGCAGCCGCGGGGGGCCAGATACGCAGTATTTT. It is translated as CASSRGGPDTQYF.

In nucleotides, the CDR3 is TGTGCCAGCTCACCAAGGTTAGCGGGAACAGAGACCCAGTACTTC. Translated: CASSPRLAGTETQYF. The V call is TRBV18, the J call TRBJ2-5; 8 bases map to TRBD2. Germline CDR1 and CDR2: KGHSH and LQKENI. Trimming at V came to 2 bases and at J to 4 bases, leaving 6 bases not matched to a gene. The CDR3 length is 15 residues.

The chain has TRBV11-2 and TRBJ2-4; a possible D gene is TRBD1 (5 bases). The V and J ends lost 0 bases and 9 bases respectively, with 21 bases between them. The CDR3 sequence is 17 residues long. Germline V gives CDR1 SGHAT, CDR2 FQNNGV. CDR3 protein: CASSLEQGGNIDGIQYF. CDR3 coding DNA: TGTGCCAGCAGCTTAGAGCAGGGTGGGAACATTGACGGCATTCAGTACTTC.

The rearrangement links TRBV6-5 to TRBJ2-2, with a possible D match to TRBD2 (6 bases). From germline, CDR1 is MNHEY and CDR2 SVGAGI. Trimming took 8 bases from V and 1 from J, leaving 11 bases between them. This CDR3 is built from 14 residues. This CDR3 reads CASCGTVNTGELFF. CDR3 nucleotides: TGTGCCAGCTGCGGGACGGTGAACACCGGGGAGCTGTTTTTT.

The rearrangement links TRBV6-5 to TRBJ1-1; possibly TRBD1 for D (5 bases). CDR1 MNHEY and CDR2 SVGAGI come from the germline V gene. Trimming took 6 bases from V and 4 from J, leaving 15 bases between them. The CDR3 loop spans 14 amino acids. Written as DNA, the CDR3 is TGTGCCAGCAGCCCGGCCTCCGGGGGCACTGAAGCTTTCTTT. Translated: CASSPASGGTEAFF.

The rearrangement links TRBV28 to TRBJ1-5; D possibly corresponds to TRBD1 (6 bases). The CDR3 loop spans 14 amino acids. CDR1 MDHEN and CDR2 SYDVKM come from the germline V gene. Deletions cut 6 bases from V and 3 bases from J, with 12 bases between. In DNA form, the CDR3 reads TGTGCCAGCAGCTCCAACAGGGTCAATCAGCCCCAGCATTTT. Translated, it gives CASSSNRVNQPQHF.

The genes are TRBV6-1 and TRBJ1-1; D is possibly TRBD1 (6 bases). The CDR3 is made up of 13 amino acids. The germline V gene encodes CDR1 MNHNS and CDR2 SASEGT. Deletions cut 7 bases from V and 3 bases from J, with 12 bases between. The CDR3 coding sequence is TGTGCCAGCAACGAACAGGGTTACACTGAAGCTTTCTTT. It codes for CASNEQGYTEAFF.

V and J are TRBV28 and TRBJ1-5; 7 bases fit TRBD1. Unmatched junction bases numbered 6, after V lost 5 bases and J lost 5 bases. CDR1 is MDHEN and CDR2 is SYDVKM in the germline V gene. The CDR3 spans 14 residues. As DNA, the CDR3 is TGTGCCAGCAGTATCGGGACAGCAGATCAGCCCCAGCATTTT. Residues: CASSIGTADQPQHF.

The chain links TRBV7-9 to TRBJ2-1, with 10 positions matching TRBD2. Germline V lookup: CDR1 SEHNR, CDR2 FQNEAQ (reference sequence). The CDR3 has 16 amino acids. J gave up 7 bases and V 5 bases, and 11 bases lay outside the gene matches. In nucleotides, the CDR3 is TGTGCCAGCAGCACCGTGCTAGCGGGGGTTAGGAATGAGCAGTTCTTC. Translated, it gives CASSTVLAGVRNEQFF. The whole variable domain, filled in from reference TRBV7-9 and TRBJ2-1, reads DTGVSQNPRHKITKRGQNVTFRCDPISEHNRLYWYRQTLGQGPEFLTYFQNEAQLEKSRLLSDRFSAERPKGSFSTLEIQRTEQGDSAMYLCASSTVLAGVRNEQFFGPGTRLTVL.

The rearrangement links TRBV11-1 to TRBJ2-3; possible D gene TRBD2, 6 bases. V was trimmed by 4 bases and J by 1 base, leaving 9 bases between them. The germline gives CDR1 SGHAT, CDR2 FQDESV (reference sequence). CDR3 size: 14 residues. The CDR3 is CASSWGVGTDTQYF. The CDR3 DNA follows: TGTGCCAGCAGCTGGGGGGTTGGCACAGATACGCAGTATTTT.

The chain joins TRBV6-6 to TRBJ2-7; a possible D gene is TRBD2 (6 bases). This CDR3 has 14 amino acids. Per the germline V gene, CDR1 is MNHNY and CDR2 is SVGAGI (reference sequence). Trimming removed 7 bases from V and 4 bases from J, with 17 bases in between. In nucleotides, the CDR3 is TGTGCCAGCACGAGAACTACGGAGGGTTACGAGCAGTACTTC. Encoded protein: CASTRTTEGYEQYF.